This entry lists 7 T cell receptor beta chains sequenced from one sample in a study of identical twins. TCRdb re-derived calls from the 5' RACE reads in MiXCR, one entry per CDR3 protein. Of roughly 690,000 distinct CDR3 sequences listed, around 6.1% are singletons. The sequenced material came from naive T cells sorted from blood. These receptors all come from a man between 18 and 29 years old in good health.

Many counts were recorded for this clonotype. The chain uses TRBV5-1 and TRBJ2-3, with TRBD1 matching 7 bases. V lost 2 bases to trimming and J lost 1 base; unmatched junction nucleotides: 4. There are 15 residues in the CDR3. Per the germline V gene, CDR1 is SGHRS and CDR2 is YFSETQ. CDR3 amino acids: CASSFTGVGTDTQYF. The CDR3 DNA sequence: TGCGCCAGCAGCTTCACAGGGGTTGGCACAGATACGCAGTATTTT.

This clonotype appeared many times. The chain recombines TRBV6-1 with TRBJ2-7, with D perhaps TRBD1 (5 bases). Per the germline V gene, CDR1 is MNHNS and CDR2 is SASEGT. The CDR3 loop spans 10 amino acids. Trimming pared 6 bases from V and 6 bases from J, leaving 6 bases between. The CDR3 DNA is TGTGCCAGCAGGGACATCGAGCAGTACTTC. This gives the protein CASRDIEQYF.

This clonotype was counted many times. V usage is TRBV5-1 and J usage is TRBJ2-1; TRBD2 matches 9 bases. This CDR3 comprises 14 residues. V dropped 4 bases and J dropped 6; count of bases not matched to a gene: 5. Germline CDR1 reads SGHRS; CDR2 reads YFSETQ. CDR3 sequence reads: CASSHGTSSNEQFF. The CDR3 nucleotides read TGCGCCAGCAGCCACGGGACTAGCAGCAATGAGCAGTTCTTC. The entire variable domain, with the rest obtained from reference TRBV5-1 and TRBJ2-1, is as follows: KAGVTQTPRYLIKTRGQQVTLSCSPISGHRSVSWYQQTPGQGLQFLFEYFSETQRNKGNFPGRFSGRQFSNSRSEMNVSTLELGDSALYLCASSHGTSSNEQFFGPGTRLTVL.

This clonotype has at least ten counts. V gene TRBV20-1 combines with J gene TRBJ2-7, with 9 bases that match TRBD1. Germline V gene data show CDR1 as DFQATT and CDR2 as SNEGSKA (reference sequence). J lost 0 bases, V lost 3 bases, and 3 bases had no gene match. This CDR3 contains 14 residues. The CDR3 is CSARTGGISYEQYF. CDR3 DNA sequence: TGCAGTGCTAGGACAGGGGGAATCTCCTACGAGCAGTACTTC.

This clonotype showed up just a few times. The chain carries TRBV3-1 and TRBJ1-1, with unresolved D. Germline CDR1 reads LGHDT; CDR2 reads YNNKEL (reference sequence). V was clipped by 2 bases and J by 9 bases, with 13 bases between them. The CDR3 runs 13 residues. CDR3 coding DNA: TGTGCCAGCAGCCAAACGTTTGGCCAGCAAGCTTTCTTT. Translation: CASSQTFGQQAFF.

The chain combines TRBV20-1 with TRBJ2-1, with a possible D match to TRBD2 (5 bases). V was cut by 1 base and J by 2 bases, with 12 bases left in between. The length of the CDR3 is 15 residues. Germline V CDR1 and CDR2: DFQATT, SNEGSKA (reference sequence). CDR3: CSARVTSGTYNEQFF. In DNA, the CDR3 is TGCAGTGCTAGAGTAACCTCCGGGACCTACAATGAGCAGTTCTTC.

This clonotype came up a few times. The rearrangement links TRBV29-1 to TRBJ2-3; 8 nucleotides match TRBD2. Germline V gene lookup returns CDR1 SQVTM and CDR2 ANQGSEA. The CDR3 spans 15 residues. The ends lost 3 bases at V and 5 bases at J; junction bases unmatched: 10. The CDR3 bases are TGCAGCGTTGATGTCCAGCGGGAGTCCTTAGATACGCAGTATTTT. Translated, it gives CSVDVQRESLDTQYF.